The 5 T cell receptor beta chains below come from one sample, sequenced in a study of T cell responses to AZD1222 COVID-19 vaccine. The assay was immunoSEQ multiplex PCR, and TCRdb's table has in-frame clones only and misses some. The sample contains 65,000 to 80,000 clones, 85% to 90% of which appear only once. The sequences come from peripheral blood, collected 28 days after the second dose of the MenACWY control vaccine. The receptor source for this set is an adult who received the MenACWY meningococcal vaccine as a control.

The chain combines TRBV21-1 with TRBJ2-1; TRBD2 is the table's D call, not checked against the DNA. TRBV21-1 is a pseudogene locus. CDR3 length: 11 residues. The CDR3 loop reads CASSVHFGQFF. CDR3 DNA sequence: TGTGCCAGCAGCGTTCATTTCGGGCAGTTCTTC.

The J gene is TRBJ2-7, the V gene TRBV4-2, with 9 bases that match TRBD1. With V trimmed by 4 bases and J by 1 base, 8 bases remained unmatched. Germline V gene lookup returns CDR1 LGHNA and CDR2 YNFKEQ. CDR3 size: 16 residues. CDR3 protein: CASSPLTGTGSYEQYF. In nucleotides, the CDR3 is TGTGCCAGCAGCCCTCTGACCGGGACAGGGTCCTACGAGCAGTACTTC.

The chain carries TRBV27 and TRBJ2-6; 8 bases agree with TRBD1. Germline V gene data show CDR1 as MNHEY and CDR2 as SMNVEV (reference sequence). The CDR3 covers 16 residues. V shed 6 bases and J 3 bases; nucleotides not matched to a gene: 7. The CDR3 nucleotides read TGTGCCAGCAGCCCCAGGGGGCGTGGTGGGGCCAACGTCCTGACTTTC. The encoded protein is CASSPRGRGGANVLTF.

The rearrangement links TRBV24-1 to TRBJ1-2; D gene uncertain. Germline V gene sequence: CDR1 KGHDR, CDR2 SFDVKD. The ends were cut back, 3 bases at V and 4 bases at J, with 14 bases in the middle. The CDR3 sequence is 15 residues long. The CDR3 DNA reads TGTGCCACCAGTGATGGGGTTCAGGCCATCTATGGCTACACCTTC. It yields the protein CATSDGVQAIYGYTF.

This chain connects TRBV24-1 to TRBJ2-5; possible D gene TRBD1, 6 bases. V was clipped by 4 bases and J by 4 bases, with 18 bases between them. CDR1 and CDR2 from the germline V gene are KGHDR and SFDVKD. The CDR3 spans 16 residues. The CDR3: CATSDPGPEGGETQYF. The CDR3 nucleotides read TGTGCCACCAGTGACCCGGGACCAGAAGGGGGAGAGACCCAGTACTTC.